What follows are 12 T cell receptor beta chains derived from one specimen sequenced in a study of blood T cell repertoires in COVID-19. Sequencing used immunoSEQ multiplex PCR; TCRdb keeps in-frame clones, though not all of them. The data contain about 140,000 clones, about three quarters of them singletons. Sequenced sample: peripheral blood. These TCRs come from a woman in her 50s with active or convalescent COVID-19.

The rearrangement uses TRBV2 and TRBJ1-2, with D maybe TRBD1 (5 bases). This CDR3 spans 13 amino acids. Trimming took off 7 bases at V and 7 bases at J, with 16 bases between the two ends. Looked up from germline, CDR1 is SNHLY and CDR2 is FYNNEI. CDR3 in DNA: TGTGCCAGCACCCTCCGGGGAGGGGCTGGCTACACCTTC. Its protein product is CASTLRGGAGYTF.

J is TRBJ1-5 and V is TRBV5-1, with 7 bases identical to TRBD1. The CDR3 has 19 amino acids. The V segment lost 1 base and the J segment 2 bases; nucleotides outside the gene matches: 15. Germline CDR1 is SGHRS and CDR2 is YFSETQ. The CDR3: CASSLLNSVRGLRNQPQHF. DNA for the CDR3: TGCGCCAGCAGCTTGCTTAATTCAGTGAGGGGGCTCCGCAATCAGCCCCAGCATTTT.

CDR3 in amino acids: CASSAGTGLGEQYF. The DNA for the CDR3 is TGTGCCAGCAGCGCTGGGACAGGCCTGGGCGAGCAGTACTTC. The chain employs TRBV5-6 and TRBJ2-7, with TRBD1 identical over 8 bases. Germline lookup yields CDR1 SGHDT and CDR2 YYEEEE. This CDR3 has 14 residues. V was pared by 4 bases and J by 6 bases, with 9 bases of the junction left unmatched.

This clone was seen a handful of times. The chain has TRBV30 and TRBJ1-6; D is ambiguous. Looked up from germline, CDR1 is GTSNPN and CDR2 is SVGIG (reference sequence). V was clipped by 6 bases and J by 8 bases, with 11 bases between them. CDR3 length: 12 amino acids. CDR3 bases: TGTGCCTGTCCAGCCCGGGATTCACCCCTCCACTTT. This gives the protein CACPARDSPLHF.

The chain links TRBV29-1 to TRBJ2-7; 9 positions match TRBD1. Germline assignment: CDR1 SQVTM and CDR2 ANQGSEA. Trimming cost V 6 bases and J 5 bases; bases outside gene matches: 11. The length of the CDR3 is 14 residues. The CDR3 loop reads CSVQPGQGIHEQYF. CDR3 nucleotide sequence: TGCAGCGTACAACCGGGACAGGGTATCCACGAGCAGTACTTC.

The CDR3 loop is CASITWTSGEYEQYF. In DNA form, the CDR3 reads TGTGCCAGCATCACTTGGACTAGCGGGGAATACGAGCAGTACTTC. The gene calls are TRBV6-5 and TRBJ2-7, with 12 bases aligning to TRBD2. This CDR3 region has 15 residues. The germline V gene encodes CDR1 MNHEY and CDR2 SVGAGI. V was pared by 7 bases and J by 4 bases, with 8 bases of the junction left unmatched.

This clone was detected only once. The chain couples TRBV29-1 to TRBJ2-2; D may be TRBD2 (5 bases). The V gene lost 4 bases and the J gene lost 5 bases, with 11 bases spanning the gap. There are 13 residues in the CDR3. CDR1 SQVTM and CDR2 ANQGSEA come from the germline V gene. In DNA form, the CDR3 reads TGCAGCGTTGTGCGGGCGTGGACCGGGGAGCTGTTTTTT. Amino acids: CSVVRAWTGELFF.

The chain links TRBV5-4 to TRBJ2-7; TRBD1 might be the D (6 bases). The germline V and J ends were trimmed by 4 bases and 2 bases, with 10 bases remaining between them. Germline values: CDR1 SGHNT, CDR2 YYREEE (reference sequence). The CDR3 spans 13 residues. The CDR3: CASSADRTYEQYF. The CDR3 bases are TGTGCCAGCAGCGCGGACAGAACCTACGAGCAGTACTTC.

The chain recombines TRBV6-5 with TRBJ2-7; possibly TRBD1 for D (6 bases). CDR3 length: 14 amino acids. Trimming stripped 6 bases from V and 3 bases from J, with 15 bases between. Germline V gives CDR1 MNHEY, CDR2 SVGAGI. In nucleotides, the CDR3 is TGTGCCAGCAGGGGCTCCCAGGGGAACTACGAGCAGTACTTC. Its translation: CASRGSQGNYEQYF.

The V call is TRBV19, the J call TRBJ1-5; possible D gene TRBD1, 6 bases. The CDR3 has 16 amino acids. CDR1 is LNHDA and CDR2 is SQIVND in the germline V gene (reference sequence). The V and J ends lost 8 bases and 2 bases respectively, with 19 bases between them. The DNA for the CDR3 is TGTGCCAGTCGGGAACAGGGACGTTGGCGCAATCAGCCCCAGCATTTT. Its protein product is CASREQGRWRNQPQHF.

The chain recombines TRBV11-2 with TRBJ2-7, with TRBD1 matching over 9 bases. Germline CDR1 SGHAT, CDR2 FQNNGV. V lost 0 bases to trimming and J lost 5 bases; unmatched junction nucleotides: 8. This CDR3 comprises 16 residues. CDR3 sequence: CASSLDPGQGMDEQYF. The CDR3 DNA follows: TGTGCCAGCAGCTTAGACCCGGGACAGGGCATGGACGAGCAGTACTTC.

The gene calls are TRBV21-1 and TRBJ1-4; the table names TRBD1, a call not compared with the DNA. TRBV21-1 is assigned pseudogene status. This CDR3 comprises 14 residues. The CDR3 loop reads CASRNGQHNEKLFF. The CDR3 DNA reads TGTGCCAGCAGGAACGGACAGCATAATGAAAAACTGTTTTTT.